This is a list of T cell receptor beta chains from one sample in a study of shared clonotypes between healthy human individuals. The data were produced by immunoSEQ multiplex PCR, yet TCRdb's version contains in-frame clones alone and is incomplete. The sample lists about 800,000 clones, roughly 96% occurring once. The sequenced material came from naive CD8+ T cells sorted from blood. The receptor set was obtained from a man aged 25-45 years in good health. The CDR3 runs from the conserved cysteine through the conserved F or W. A D gene is named only where the DNA matches it firmly. Only part of the rows carry a size: once, few, many, or a class if the clone is expanded.

d_call,v_call,j_call,clone_size,cdr3_aa,cdr3_nt
NA,TRBV19,TRBJ2-1,NA,CASSQGRSSYNEQFF,TGTGCCAGTAGCCAGGGACGGAGCTCCTACAATGAGCAGTTCTTC
NA,TRBV5-1,TRBJ1-5,NA,CASSLEGVSNQPQHF,TGCGCCAGCAGCTTGGAGGGGGTTAGCAATCAGCCCCAGCATTTT
NA,TRBV14,TRBJ2-1,NA,CASSQTGSPYNEQFF,TGTGCCAGCAGCCAAACTGGTTCCCCTTACAATGAGCAGTTCTTC
TRBD2,TRBV27,TRBJ2-5,NA,CASSLSTSGHQETQYF,TGTGCCAGCAGTTTATCGACTAGCGGGCATCAAGAGACCCAGTACTTC
NA,TRBV7-2,TRBJ2-7,NA,CASALSAYEQYF,TGTGCCAGCGCTCTTTCCGCGTACGAGCAGTACTTC
NA,TRBV18,TRBJ1-2,NA,CASSPGPNYGYTF,TGTGCCAGCTCACCAGGACCTAACTATGGCTACACCTTC
NA,TRBV4-1,TRBJ1-1,NA,CASSPRGNGEAFF,TGCGCCAGCAGCCCCCGGGGGAACGGTGAAGCTTTCTTT
TRBD2,TRBV28,TRBJ2-3,once,CASSPGTSKRNTQYF,TGTGCCAGCAGCCCCGGGACTAGCAAAAGAAATACGCAGTATTTT
NA,TRBV5-8,TRBJ1-5,NA,CASSFAPGQPQHF,TGTGCCAGCAGCTTCGCGCCCGGTCAGCCCCAGCATTTT
NA,TRBV28,TRBJ1-1,NA,CASSLWGTANTEAFF,TGTGCCAGCAGTTTATGGGGGACGGCGAACACTGAAGCTTTCTTT
TRBD1,TRBV27,TRBJ2-1,NA,CASSYRQGQGQFF,TGTGCCAGCAGTTACAGACAGGGGCAGGGGCAGTTCTTC
TRBD1,TRBV2,TRBJ2-2,NA,CATRTGGTGELFF,TGTGCCACAAGGACAGGGGGCACCGGGGAGCTGTTTTTT
NA,TRBV4-1,TRBJ2-7,NA,CASSQEGSYEQYF,TGCGCCAGCAGCCAAGAGGGATCCTACGAGCAGTACTTC
NA,TRBV27,TRBJ1-1,NA,CASFGAGLGNTEAFF,TGTGCCAGCTTTGGGGCAGGGTTAGGGAACACTGAAGCTTTCTTT
NA,TRBV5-6,TRBJ1-1,NA,CASSRGGAFF,TGTGCCAGCAGTCGGGGCGGAGCTTTCTTT
TRBD2,TRBV12-5,TRBJ2-2,NA,CASGIAGGPDGELFF,TGTGCTAGTGGCATAGCGGGAGGGCCGGACGGGGAGCTGTTTTTT
NA,TRBV7-9,TRBJ2-7,NA,CASSFGREQYF,TGTGCCAGCAGCTTCGGCCGCGAGCAGTACTTC
TRBD2,TRBV7-9,TRBJ2-7,NA,CASSFTSAYEQYF,TGTGCCAGCAGCTTCACTAGCGCCTACGAGCAGTACTTC
TRBD1,TRBV27,TRBJ2-7,NA,CASSRTGPIYEQYF,TGTGCCAGCAGCAGGACAGGGCCCATCTACGAGCAGTACTTC
TRBD2,TRBV28,TRBJ2-1,NA,CASLGGTSGTLEDNEQFF,TGTGCCAGCCTAGGGGGGACTAGCGGAACCCTGGAGGACAATGAGCAGTTCTTC
TRBD2,TRBV12-5,TRBJ2-5,NA,CASGLVLGSGREETQYF,TGTGCTAGTGGTTTGGTACTGGGTAGCGGGAGGGAAGAGACCCAGTACTTC
TRBD2,TRBV2,TRBJ2-1,NA,CASSAGLAGDYNEQFF,TGTGCCAGCAGTGCCGGACTAGCGGGAGACTACAATGAGCAGTTCTTC
TRBD1,TRBV7-9,TRBJ2-5,NA,CASSLIRDRGPQETQYF,TGTGCCAGCAGCTTAATCCGGGACAGGGGCCCCCAAGAGACCCAGTACTTC
TRBD1,TRBV7-9,TRBJ2-3,NA,CASSFRDRDSDTQYF,TGTGCCAGCAGCTTCCGGGACAGGGATTCAGATACGCAGTATTTT
NA,TRBV7-3,TRBJ2-2,once,CASSLGAKNTGELFF,TGTGCCAGCAGCCTAGGAGCCAAGAACACCGGGGAGCTGTTTTTT
TRBD2,TRBV4-3,TRBJ2-1,NA,CASSPGTSGDEQFF,TGCGCCAGCAGCCCCGGGACTAGCGGAGATGAGCAGTTCTTC
TRBD2,TRBV5-6,TRBJ2-7,NA,CASSLAGGLAATYEQYF,TGTGCCAGCAGCTTGGCTGGAGGACTAGCGGCTACCTACGAGCAGTACTTC
TRBD2,TRBV11-2,TRBJ2-7,NA,CASSLVGRVEYEQYF,TGTGCCAGCAGCTTAGTCGGGAGGGTAGAGTACGAGCAGTACTTC
NA,TRBV7-9,TRBJ2-1,NA,CASSLGSGPSYNEQFF,TGTGCCAGCAGCTTAGGTAGCGGACCCTCCTACAATGAGCAGTTCTTC
NA,TRBV1,TRBJ2-1,NA,CTSSQDTSGRAKSRDEQFF,TGCACCAGCAGCCAAGACACTAGCGGGAGGGCCAAATCGCGAGATGAGCAGTTCTTC
TRBD1,TRBV7-6,TRBJ2-4,NA,CASSSRQGSDIQYF,TGTGCCAGCAGCTCGAGACAGGGCAGTGACATTCAGTACTTC
TRBD1,TRBV9,TRBJ2-5,NA,CASSGLRTGEETQYF,TGTGCCAGCAGCGGGCTCAGGACAGGGGAAGAGACCCAGTACTTC
NA,TRBV7-9,TRBJ2-7,NA,CASSLGIMFHF,TGTGCCAGCAGCTTAGGTATTATGTTCCACTTC